This paragraph reports one T cell receptor (beta chain). These data originate in a study of shared clonotypes between healthy human individuals. Assay: immunoSEQ multiplex PCR; the TCRdb copy retains only in-frame clones and omits some. The table records over 950,000 clones, 60% to 80% of them present only once. Sequenced material: memory CD4+ T cells from PBMCs. Subset in this sample: CD45RA-negative fraction. This sequence was found in a man between 18 and 29 years old in good health. Some clones in this sample may be carry-over from other donors' samples.

Here the CDR3 DNA reads TGTGCCAGCAGCCCATTCCGGGACAGGGGGCAGTATTTT. Protein sequence: CASSPFRDRGQYF. The chain employs TRBV16 and TRBJ2-3, with TRBD1 matching over 10 bases. This CDR3 is built from 13 residues. Germline V gene sequence: CDR1 KGHSY, CDR2 FQNENV. The junction had 6 bases not matched to a gene; V was cut back by 4 bases and J by 11 bases.